This entry concerns a single T cell receptor beta chain. The data derive from a study of PD-L1 blockade in urothelial cancer. Study at large: Atezolizumab 1,200 mg was given intravenously every 3 weeks, starting 2014. In the patient group, about 90% of the roughly 29 were males with bladder-origin urothelial cancer.

V lost 0 bases and J lost 3; bases outside the gene matches: 6. CDR1 and CDR2 from the germline V gene are MNHNS and SASEGT. The CDR3 contains 16 residues. Time point here: pretreatment peripheral blood. TCRdb's table, derived via immunoSEQ multiplex PCR, lists solely in-frame clones and lacks some. The table lists 50,000 to 55,000 clones, 84% of them singletons. The sample here was PBMCs, taken around atezolizumab (anti-PD-L1) treatment. The chain carries TRBV6-1 and TRBJ2-7, with TRBD2 matching 9 bases. The sequence derives from a man aged 45-65 years with urothelial cancer. The CDR3 loop is CASSEASASGDYEQYF. CDR3 coding DNA: TGTGCCAGCAGTGAAGCGTCGGCTAGCGGGGACTACGAGCAGTACTTC.